This TCR beta chain comes out of a study of post-analysis software for immune sequencing data. Unique-molecular-identifier-tagged TCR beta cDNA libraries were used. A single record per CDR3 protein comes from TCRdb applying MiXCR to the PCR reads. The table lists about 680,000 distinct CDR3 sequences, over 45% of them singletons. The clonotype originates from a girl aged 2 to 9 with multiple sclerosis. Sequencing was carried out using blood.

CDR3: CASSSNTKYNEQFF. The CDR3, as DNA: TGTGCCAGCAGTTCAAACACGAAATACAATGAGCAGTTCTTC. V usage is TRBV27 and J usage is TRBJ2-1; no definite D call. V lost 4 bases, J lost 4 bases, and 11 bases lay in between. The V gene's germline CDR1 is MNHEY and CDR2 SMNVEV (reference sequence). This CDR3 has 14 residues.